Sequencing of this T cell receptor (beta chain) was carried out in a study of blood T cell repertoires in COVID-19. Study context: The analysed material was cDNA or gDNA that came from T cells, B-cell-depleted T cells, or PBMCs.

Germline CDR1 reads MNHEY; CDR2 reads SMNVEV (reference sequence). Trimming shortened V by 5 bases and J by 2 bases, and 9 bases separated the two germline ends. CDR3 length equals 13 residues. The assay was immunoSEQ multiplex PCR, and TCRdb's table has in-frame clones only and misses some. The table lists 50,000 to 70,000 clones, 60% to 85% of them singletons. This clone has just a few counts. The material sequenced was peripheral blood. This clonotype was obtained from a human donor in a cohort sampled during active COVID-19. The genes are TRBV27 and TRBJ1-1; no definite D call. As DNA, the CDR3 is TGTGCCAGCAGTGACAACTTAAACACTGAAGCTTTCTTT. Protein: CASSDNLNTEAFF.